These T cell receptor beta chains were read from a single sample in a study of control samples from healthy donors and cancer patients. Clones were read by immunoSEQ multiplex PCR, and TCRdb kept only the in-frame ones, dropping some. This table has about 110,000 clones, approximately 90% appearing once. Sequencing used blood. The receptors were gathered from a human donor in good health. The donor label of this sample is uncertain. CDR3s include the opening cysteine and the closing phenylalanine or tryptophan. The D gene is left open where the match is weak.

d_gene,v_gene,CDR3aa
TRBD1,TRBV24-1,CATSESTGPGELFF
-,TRBV10-3,CAISEGTDSPQHF
-,TRBV24-1,CATSSGGGASNQPQHF
-,TRBV7-2,CASSQIGGRTDTQYF
TRBD2,TRBV10-2,CASSESILGGLPYEQYF
-,TRBV11-2,CASSLVGDGEAFF
TRBD2,TRBV3-1/TRBV3-2,CASSQRPGTSGFYNEQFF
TRBD1,TRBV7-9,CASSFRQGGEKLFF
-,TRBV6-5,CASSSRDNRTPLHF
-,TRBV19,CASSISVYQPQHF
-,TRBV28,CASSPSLGRSNQPQHF
-,TRBV9,CASSVGEEGILYGYTF
-,TRBV6-5,CASISRVPEAFF
-,TRBV6-5,CASTSPTINNEQFF
-,TRBV6-2/TRBV6-3,CASSRTVNTEAFF
-,TRBV2,CASRFNKGTEAFF
TRBD1,TRBV7-9,CASSTWTGVREETQYF
-,TRBV12-5,CASGLTRDGATNEKLFF
-,TRBV6-2/TRBV6-3,CASSYSGQRNSPLHF
-,TRBV10-3,CAISDMRERNQPQHF
-,TRBV2,CASSPGTTPYEQYF
TRBD1,TRBV6-5,CASSPQGAVPSPLHF
-,TRBV18,CASSPPRANTEAFF
-,TRBV12-3/TRBV12-4,CASRYHLNYGYTF
TRBD1,TRBV19,CASSMGTGSEAFF
TRBD2,TRBV6-5,CASRHGLAGTDTQYF
-,TRBV12-3/TRBV12-4,CATHDNTRELFF
-,TRBV13,CASSSGQLNTEAFF
-,TRBV3-1/TRBV3-2,CASSQGRGTNTGELFF
-,TRBV5-5,CASSLGDGIEKLFF
-,TRBV24-1,CATSDLKKGNTGELFF
TRBD1,TRBV6-5,CASSYSRTGSSPLHF
TRBD2,TRBV23-1,CASSQNRAGGSGELFF
-,TRBV24-1,CATSVEGNTEAFF
-,TRBV5-1,CASSFRDRLGSPLHF
-,TRBV25-1,CASSETKSSGNTIYF
-,TRBV6-5,CASSQDSRNYGYTF
-,TRBV4-1,CASSQDWDAKPNEQFF
TRBD1,TRBV24-1,CATSEQGVSGELFF
-,TRBV3-1/TRBV3-2,CASSLGSPYEQYF
-,TRBV20-1,CSGVRDTEAFF
TRBD1,TRBV18,CASSRQPLLDRAGANVLTF
-,TRBV11-2,CASSSFYEQYF
-,TRBV2,CASSVRGSATNSPLHF
-,TRBV7-9,CASSLGRGNTGELFF
-,TRBV10-1,CASSEARDSPLHF
-,TRBV11-2,CASTSVSTEAFF
-,TRBV4-3,CASSRRTSGANVLTF
TRBD1,TRBV2,CASRWDRATLYEQYF
TRBD1,TRBV5-6,CASRAQGANYGYTF
TRBD1,TRBV7-9,CASSSRGTDGYTF